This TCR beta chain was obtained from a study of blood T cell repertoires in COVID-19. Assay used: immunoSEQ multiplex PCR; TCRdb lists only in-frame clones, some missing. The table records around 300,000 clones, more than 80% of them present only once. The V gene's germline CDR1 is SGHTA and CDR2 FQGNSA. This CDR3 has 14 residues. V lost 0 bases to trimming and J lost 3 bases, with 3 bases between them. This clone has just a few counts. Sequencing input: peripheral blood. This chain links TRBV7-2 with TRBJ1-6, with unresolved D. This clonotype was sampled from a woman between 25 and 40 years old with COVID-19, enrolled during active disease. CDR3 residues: CASSLASYNSPLHF. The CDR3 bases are TGTGCCAGCAGCTTAGCGAGCTATAATTCACCCCTCCACTTT. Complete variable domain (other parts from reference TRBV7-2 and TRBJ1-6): GAGVSQSPSNKVTEKGKDVELRCDPISGHTALYWYRQSLGQGLEFLIYFQGNSAPDKSGLPSDRFSAERTGGSVSTLTIQRTQQEDSAVYLCASSLASYNSPLHFGNGTRLTVT.